Following are 7 T cell receptor beta chains from one sample sequenced in a study of T cell responses to AZD1222 COVID-19 vaccine. Clones were sequenced by immunoSEQ multiplex PCR, and TCRdb holds only the in-frame ones, with some missing. This sample has 97,000 or so clones, with around 87% found just once. The material sequenced was peripheral blood, taken on day 0 of AZD1222 vaccination. The receptors here all came from an adult in good health.

V usage is TRBV28 and J usage is TRBJ2-7; perhaps TRBD1 as D (6 bases). Germline CDR1 and CDR2: MDHEN and SYDVKM. V was pared by 3 bases and J by 2 bases, with 11 bases between. The CDR3 extends over 14 amino acids. The CDR3 DNA sequence: TGTGCCAGCAGTTTCAGGGGAACTACCTACGAGCAGTACTTC. Translating gives CASSFRGTTYEQYF.

V and J are TRBV6-2 or TRBV6-3 and TRBJ1-1, with 8 bases lining up with TRBD1. This CDR3 has 15 residues. CDR1 is MNHEY, CDR2 SVGEGT, per germline. Trimming removed 4 bases from V and 3 bases from J; junction bases left unmatched: 7. This CDR3 reads CASSSPDRVYTEAFF. In DNA, the CDR3 is TGTGCCAGCAGTTCCCCGGACAGGGTGTACACTGAAGCTTTCTTT.

This chain joins TRBV6-4 and TRBJ2-3; 14 bases agree with TRBD2. Germline CDR1 and CDR2: MRHNA and SNTAGT. CDR3 length: 15 residues. V shed 3 bases and J 7 bases; nucleotides not matched to a gene: 3. The CDR3 DNA reads as TGTGCCAGCAGTGAGGGACTAGCGGGGGTAAATACGCAGTATTTT. Translating it yields CASSEGLAGVNTQYF.

V is TRBV6-2 or TRBV6-3 and J is TRBJ2-7; TRBD2 aligns across 13 bases. CDR3 length equals 18 residues. Trimming at V came to 2 bases and at J to 1 base, leaving 8 bases not matched to a gene. Germline V gene data show CDR1 as MNHEY and CDR2 as SVGEGT. The CDR3 protein is CASSYTRLAGGLSYEQYF. DNA for the CDR3: TGTGCCAGCAGTTACACCAGACTAGCGGGGGGCTTATCCTACGAGCAGTACTTC.

Here the CDR3 reads CASSYPRGMDNSPLHF. The CDR3 coding sequence is TGTGCCAGCAGTTACCCAAGGGGAATGGATAATTCACCCCTCCACTTT. The rearrangement links TRBV6-6 to TRBJ1-6; the D gene is possibly TRBD1 (5 bases). Germline V CDR1 and CDR2: MNHNY, SVGAGI (reference sequence). This CDR3 comprises 16 residues. Trimming took 2 bases from V and 5 from J, leaving 13 bases between them.

The V call is TRBV4-3, the J call TRBJ1-2, with 7 bases identical to TRBD1. Trimming removed 0 bases from V and 2 bases from J; junction bases left unmatched: 3. The CDR3 spans 15 residues. CDR1 LGHNA and CDR2 YSLEER come from the germline V gene. CDR3 in DNA: TGCGCCAGCAGCCAAGATGGGGACAGAAACTATGGCTACACCTTC. Protein product: CASSQDGDRNYGYTF.

The V gene is TRBV6-2 or TRBV6-3, the J gene TRBJ2-2, with 7 positions matching TRBD1. Germline V gene data show CDR1 as MNHEY and CDR2 as SVGEGT. V lost 5 bases, J lost 6 bases, and 12 bases stayed unmatched. CDR3 length: 16 residues. CDR3: CASSDPYRGRAGELFF. CDR3 DNA sequence: TGTGCCAGCAGTGACCCATACAGGGGAAGGGCCGGGGAGCTGTTTTTT.